This T cell receptor beta chain was sequenced in a study of naive and memory T cell subsets. Study results and caveats: A few larger clonotypes appeared in naive repertoires, especially CD8, possibly memory cells re-expressing CD45RA.

CDR3 length equals 14 residues. Trimming cost V 6 bases and J 3 bases, with 14 bases left between them. Germline-derived CDR1 and CDR2 are LNHDA and SQIVND (reference sequence). This clonotype was detected ten times or more. The antigen is undetermined. An equimolar mix of two oligonucleotides served as the beta constant-region primer for TRBC1 and TRBC2. The ligated cDNA underwent four PCR rounds using SP2 and nested alpha and beta constant-region primers. TCRdb used MiXCR to reprocess the UMI-ligation and nested PCR reads, holding one entry per CDR3 protein. The repertoire holds over 130,000 distinct CDR3 sequences, with about 20% as singletons.

This clonotype was obtained from a human donor in good health. J is TRBJ1-2 and V is TRBV19, with D possibly TRBD1 on 5 matching bases. Sequencing input: naive CD8+ T cells from blood. The CDR3 spells CASSIQDAYYGYTF. CDR3 nucleotides: TGTGCCAGTAGCATACAGGACGCTTACTATGGCTACACCTTC. Using reference TRBV19 and TRBJ1-2 for the parts outside the CDR3, the full variable domain is DGGITQSPKYLFRKEGQNVTLSCEQNLNHDAMYWYRQDPGQGLRLIYYSQIVNDFQKGDIAEGYSVSREKKESFPLTVTSAQKNPTAFYLCASSIQDAYYGYTFGSGTRLTVV.